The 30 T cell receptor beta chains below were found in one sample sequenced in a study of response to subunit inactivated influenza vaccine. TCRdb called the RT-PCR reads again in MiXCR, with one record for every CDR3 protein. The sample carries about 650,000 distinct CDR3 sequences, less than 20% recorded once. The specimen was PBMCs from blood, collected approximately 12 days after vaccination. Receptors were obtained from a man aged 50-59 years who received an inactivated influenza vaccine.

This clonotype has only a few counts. Here the CDR3 DNA reads TGCGCCAGCAGCCCCGGCGACTGGAGGATCGGGGAGCTGTTTTTT. Translating it yields CASSPGDWRIGELFF. J is TRBJ2-2 and V is TRBV4-1; perhaps TRBD2 as D (5 bases). The germline V and J ends were trimmed by 4 bases and 7 bases, with 16 bases remaining between them. The CDR3 totals 15 residues. The germline V gene encodes CDR1 MGHRA and CDR2 YSYEKL.

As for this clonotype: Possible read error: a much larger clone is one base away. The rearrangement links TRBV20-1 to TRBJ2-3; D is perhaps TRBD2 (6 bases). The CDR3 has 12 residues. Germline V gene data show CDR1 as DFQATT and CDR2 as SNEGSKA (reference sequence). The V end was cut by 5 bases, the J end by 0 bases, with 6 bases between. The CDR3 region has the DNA TGCAGTGCTGGGACTAGCACAGATACGCAGTATTTT. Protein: CSAGTSTDTQYF.

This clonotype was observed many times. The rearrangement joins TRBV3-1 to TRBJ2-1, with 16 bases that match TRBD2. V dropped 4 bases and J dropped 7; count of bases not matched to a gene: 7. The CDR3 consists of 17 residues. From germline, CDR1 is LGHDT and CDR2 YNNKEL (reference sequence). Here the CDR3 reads CASSPGLAGGPWNEQFF. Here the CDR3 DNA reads TGTGCCAGCAGCCCGGGACTAGCGGGAGGGCCGTGGAATGAGCAGTTCTTC.

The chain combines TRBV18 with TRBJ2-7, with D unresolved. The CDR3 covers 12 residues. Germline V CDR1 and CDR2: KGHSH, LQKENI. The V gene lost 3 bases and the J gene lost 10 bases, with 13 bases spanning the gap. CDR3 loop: CASSPLVDRQYF. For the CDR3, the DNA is TGTGCCAGCTCACCCTTGGTTGATCGCCAGTACTTC. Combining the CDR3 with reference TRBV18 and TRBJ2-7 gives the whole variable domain NAGVMQNPRHLVRRRGQEARLRCSPMKGHSHVYWYRQLPEEGLKFMVYLQKENIIDESGMPKERFSAEFPKEGPSILRIQQVVRGDSAAYFCASSPLVDRQYFGPGTRLTVT.

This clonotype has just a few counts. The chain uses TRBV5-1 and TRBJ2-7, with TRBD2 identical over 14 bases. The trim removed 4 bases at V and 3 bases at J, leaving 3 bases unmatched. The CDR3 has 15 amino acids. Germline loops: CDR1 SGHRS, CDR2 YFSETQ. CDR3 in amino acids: CASSAGLAGGYEQYF. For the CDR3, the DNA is TGCGCCAGCAGCGCAGGACTAGCGGGGGGCTACGAGCAGTACTTC.

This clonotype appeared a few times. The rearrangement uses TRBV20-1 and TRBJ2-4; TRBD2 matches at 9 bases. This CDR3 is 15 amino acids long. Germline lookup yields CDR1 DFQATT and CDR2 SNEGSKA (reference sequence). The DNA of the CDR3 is TGCAGCCGGGGTGTAGCGGGAGTTTTGGGAAACATTCAGTACTTC. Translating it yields CSRGVAGVLGNIQYF.

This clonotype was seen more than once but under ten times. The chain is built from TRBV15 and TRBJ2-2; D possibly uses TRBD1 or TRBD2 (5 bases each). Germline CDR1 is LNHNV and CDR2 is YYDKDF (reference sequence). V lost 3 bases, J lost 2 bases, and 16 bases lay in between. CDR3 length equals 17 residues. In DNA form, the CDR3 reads TGTGCCACCAGCAGCCAGACCGGGACGGTTAACACCGGGGAGCTGTTTTTT. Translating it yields CATSSQTGTVNTGELFF.

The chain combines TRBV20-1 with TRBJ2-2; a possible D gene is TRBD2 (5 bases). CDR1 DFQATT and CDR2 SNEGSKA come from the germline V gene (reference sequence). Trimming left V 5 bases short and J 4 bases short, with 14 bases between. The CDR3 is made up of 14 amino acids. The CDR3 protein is CSAGEFGSTGELFF. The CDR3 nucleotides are TGCAGTGCTGGGGAGTTTGGGAGCACCGGGGAGCTGTTTTTT.

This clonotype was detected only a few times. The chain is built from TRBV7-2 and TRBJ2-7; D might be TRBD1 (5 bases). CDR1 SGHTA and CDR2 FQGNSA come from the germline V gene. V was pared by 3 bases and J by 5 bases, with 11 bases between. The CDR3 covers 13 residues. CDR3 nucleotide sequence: TGTGCCAGCAGCTTTACCAGGGCTGACGAGCAGTACTTC. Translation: CASSFTRADEQYF.

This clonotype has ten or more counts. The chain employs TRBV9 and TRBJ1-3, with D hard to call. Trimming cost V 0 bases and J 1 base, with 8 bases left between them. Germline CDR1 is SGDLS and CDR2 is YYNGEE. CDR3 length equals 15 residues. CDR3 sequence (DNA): TGTGCCAGCAGCGTAGGAAGTGGGTCTGGAAACACCATATATTTT. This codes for CASSVGSGSGNTIYF.

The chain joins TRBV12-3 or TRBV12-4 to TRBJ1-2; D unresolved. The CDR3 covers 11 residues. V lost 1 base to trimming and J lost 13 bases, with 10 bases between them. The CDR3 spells CASSLGTYCTF. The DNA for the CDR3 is TGTGCCAGCAGTTTAGGGACGTACTGCACCTTC.

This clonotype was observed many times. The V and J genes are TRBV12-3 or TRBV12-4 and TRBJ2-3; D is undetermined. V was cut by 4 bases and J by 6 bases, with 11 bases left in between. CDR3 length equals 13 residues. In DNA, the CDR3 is TGTGCCAGCAGTTCAGGACGGCCGGATACGCAGTATTTT. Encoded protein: CASSSGRPDTQYF.

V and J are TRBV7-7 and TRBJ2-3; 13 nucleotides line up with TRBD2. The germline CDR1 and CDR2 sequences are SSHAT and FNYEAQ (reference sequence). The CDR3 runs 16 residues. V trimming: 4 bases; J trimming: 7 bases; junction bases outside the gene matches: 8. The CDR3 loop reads CASSSGTSGNLNTQYF. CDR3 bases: TGTGCCAGCAGCTCCGGGACTAGCGGGAATCTCAATACGCAGTATTTT.

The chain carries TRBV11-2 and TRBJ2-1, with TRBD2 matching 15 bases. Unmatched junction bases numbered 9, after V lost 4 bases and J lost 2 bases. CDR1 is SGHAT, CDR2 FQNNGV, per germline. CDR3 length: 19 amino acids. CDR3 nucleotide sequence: TGTGCCAGCAGCTGGCTCGGACTAGCGGGAGGGCCTCCCTACAATGAGCAGTTCTTC. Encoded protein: CASSWLGLAGGPPYNEQFF.

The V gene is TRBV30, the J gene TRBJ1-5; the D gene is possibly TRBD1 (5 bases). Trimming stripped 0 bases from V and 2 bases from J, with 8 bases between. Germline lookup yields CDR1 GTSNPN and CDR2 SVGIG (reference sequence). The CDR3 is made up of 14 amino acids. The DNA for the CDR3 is TGTGCCTGGAGTGTTGCGGGGGGCAATCAGCCCCAGCATTTT. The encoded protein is CAWSVAGGNQPQHF.

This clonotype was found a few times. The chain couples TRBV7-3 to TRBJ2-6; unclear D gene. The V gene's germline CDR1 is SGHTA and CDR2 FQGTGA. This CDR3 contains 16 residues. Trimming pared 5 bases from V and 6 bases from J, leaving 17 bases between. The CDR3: CASSRVHLWEANVLTF. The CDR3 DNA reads TGTGCCAGCAGCCGAGTACACCTCTGGGAGGCCAACGTCCTGACTTTC.

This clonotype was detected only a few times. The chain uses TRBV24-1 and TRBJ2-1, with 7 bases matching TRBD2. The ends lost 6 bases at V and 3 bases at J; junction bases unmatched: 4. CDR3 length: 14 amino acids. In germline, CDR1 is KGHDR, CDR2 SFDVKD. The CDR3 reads CATSPSGVYNEQFF. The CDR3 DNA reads TGTGCCACCAGTCCCAGCGGGGTCTACAATGAGCAGTTCTTC.

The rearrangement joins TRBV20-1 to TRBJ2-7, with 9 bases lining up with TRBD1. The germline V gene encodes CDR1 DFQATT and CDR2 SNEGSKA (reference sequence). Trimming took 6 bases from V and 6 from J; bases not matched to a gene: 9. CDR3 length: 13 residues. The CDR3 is CSADAGTGCEQYF. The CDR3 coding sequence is TGCAGTGCCGATGCCGGGACAGGGTGCGAGCAGTACTTC.

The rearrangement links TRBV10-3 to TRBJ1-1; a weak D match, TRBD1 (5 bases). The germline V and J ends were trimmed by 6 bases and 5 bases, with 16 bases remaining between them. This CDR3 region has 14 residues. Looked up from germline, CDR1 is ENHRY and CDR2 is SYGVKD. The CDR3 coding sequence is TGTGCCATCAGCAGGGACGGATCTACAACTGAAGCTTTCTTT. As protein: CAISRDGSTTEAFF.

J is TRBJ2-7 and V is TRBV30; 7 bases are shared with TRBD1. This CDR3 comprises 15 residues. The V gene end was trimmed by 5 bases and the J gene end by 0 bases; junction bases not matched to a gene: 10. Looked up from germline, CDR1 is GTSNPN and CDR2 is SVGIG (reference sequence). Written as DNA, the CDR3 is TGTGCCTGGTCCCCCAGGGGACAGAGCTCCTACGAGCAGTACTTC. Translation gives CAWSPRGQSSYEQYF. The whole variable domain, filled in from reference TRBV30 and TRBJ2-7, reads SQTIHQWPATLVQPVGSPLSLECTVEGTSNPNLYWYRQAAGRGLQLLFYSVGIGQISSEVPQNLSASRPQDRQFILSSKKLLLSDSGFYLCAWSPRGQSSYEQYFGPGTRLTVT.

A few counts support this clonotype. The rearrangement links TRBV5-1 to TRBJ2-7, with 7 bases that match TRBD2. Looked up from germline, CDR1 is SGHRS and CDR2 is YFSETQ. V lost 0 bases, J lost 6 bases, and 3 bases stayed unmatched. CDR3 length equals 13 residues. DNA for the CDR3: TGCGCCAGCAGCTTGGACTCTAGCGGCGAGCAGTACTTC. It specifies CASSLDSSGEQYF.

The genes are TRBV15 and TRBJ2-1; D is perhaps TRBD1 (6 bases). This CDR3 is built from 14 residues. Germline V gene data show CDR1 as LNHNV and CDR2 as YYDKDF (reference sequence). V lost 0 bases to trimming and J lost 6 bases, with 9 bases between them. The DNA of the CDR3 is TGTGCCACCAGCAGAGATCCCAGGGGCAATGAGCAGTTCTTC. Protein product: CATSRDPRGNEQFF.

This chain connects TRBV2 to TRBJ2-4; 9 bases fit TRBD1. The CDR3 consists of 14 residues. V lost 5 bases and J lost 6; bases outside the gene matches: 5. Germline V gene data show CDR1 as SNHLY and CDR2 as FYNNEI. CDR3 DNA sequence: TGTGCCAGCAGTACAGGGGGCGAGGGAAACATTCAGTACTTC. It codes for CASSTGGEGNIQYF.

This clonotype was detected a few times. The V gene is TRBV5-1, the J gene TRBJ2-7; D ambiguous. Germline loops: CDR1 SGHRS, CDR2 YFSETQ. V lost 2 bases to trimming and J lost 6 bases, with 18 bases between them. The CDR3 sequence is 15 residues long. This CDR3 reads CASSLGRDRSGEQYF. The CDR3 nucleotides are TGCGCCAGCAGCTTAGGACGTGATCGGAGTGGCGAGCAGTACTTC.

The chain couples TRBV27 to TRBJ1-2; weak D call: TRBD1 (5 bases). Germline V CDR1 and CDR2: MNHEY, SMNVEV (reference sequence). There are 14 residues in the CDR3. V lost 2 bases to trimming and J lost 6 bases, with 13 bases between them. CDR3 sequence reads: CASSLRAGPNGYTF. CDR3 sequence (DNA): TGTGCCAGCAGTTTACGGGCAGGGCCCAATGGCTACACCTTC.

DNA of the CDR3: TGTGCCAGCAGCTTATGGGGTCGGGGATCCTACGAGCAGTACTTC. Translated: CASSLWGRGSYEQYF. The chain recombines TRBV7-9 with TRBJ2-7, with D possibly being TRBD2 (5 bases). CDR3 size: 15 residues. In germline, CDR1 is SEHNR, CDR2 FQNEAQ (reference sequence). Deletions cut 2 bases from V and 1 base from J, with 12 bases between.

CDR3 in amino acids: CASSLELQSYGYTF. The CDR3 DNA sequence: TGCGCCAGCAGCTTGGAGCTCCAGAGCTATGGCTACACCTTC. This chain connects TRBV5-1 to TRBJ1-2; D uncertain. Trimming removed 0 bases from V and 4 bases from J, with 10 bases in between. Germline CDR1 is SGHRS and CDR2 is YFSETQ. The CDR3 sequence is 14 residues long.

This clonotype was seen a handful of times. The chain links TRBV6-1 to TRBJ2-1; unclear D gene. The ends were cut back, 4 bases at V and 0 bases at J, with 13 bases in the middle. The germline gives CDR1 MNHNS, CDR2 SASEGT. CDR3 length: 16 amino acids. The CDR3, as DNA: TGTGCCAGCAGTGGGTATTTGAAGGTCTCCTACAATGAGCAGTTCTTC. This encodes CASSGYLKVSYNEQFF.

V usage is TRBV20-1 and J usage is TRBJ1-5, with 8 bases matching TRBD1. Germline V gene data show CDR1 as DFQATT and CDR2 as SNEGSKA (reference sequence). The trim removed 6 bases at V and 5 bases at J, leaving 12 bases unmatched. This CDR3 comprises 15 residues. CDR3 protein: CSASFGGTGYQPQHF. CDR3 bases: TGCAGTGCAAGCTTTGGGGGGACAGGATATCAGCCCCAGCATTTT.

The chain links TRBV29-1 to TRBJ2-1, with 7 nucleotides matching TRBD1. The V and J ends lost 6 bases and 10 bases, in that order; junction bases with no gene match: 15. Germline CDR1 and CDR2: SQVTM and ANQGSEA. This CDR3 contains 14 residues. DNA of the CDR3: TGCAGCGTCCCCGACGAGGCAGGGGGAAGAGAGCAGTTCTTC. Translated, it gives CSVPDEAGGREQFF.